Sequencing of this TCR beta chain was carried out in a study of blood T cell repertoires in COVID-19. Authors' methods: Scientists estimated how many nucleated cells there were by amplifying reference gene primers. TCRdb's table, derived via immunoSEQ multiplex PCR, lists solely in-frame clones and lacks some. That table supplies the V and J calls and clone size; D and trimming were determined from the DNA. The sample has about 58,000 clones, roughly nine tenths seen once. CDR1 is SNHLY, CDR2 FYNNEI, per germline. V was clipped by 1 base and J by 4 bases, with 5 bases between them. The CDR3 contains 13 residues.

The V and J genes are TRBV2 and TRBJ1-5; D uncertain. The origin of this receptor is a woman in her 70s with active COVID-19. Specimen: peripheral blood. The CDR3 reads CASSEDGNQPQHF. CDR3 nucleotide sequence: TGTGCCAGCAGTGAAGACGGGAATCAGCCCCAGCATTTT. Drawing the rest from reference TRBV2 and TRBJ1-5, the complete variable domain is EPEVTQTPSHQVTQMGQEVILRCVPISNHLYFYWYRQILGQKVEFLVSFYNNEISEKSEIFDDQFSVERPDGSNFTLKIRSTKLEDSAMYFCASSEDGNQPQHFGDGTRLSIL.